Shown below are 19 T cell receptor beta chains from a single sample sequenced in a study of cytomegalovirus exposure and HLA in healthy donors. Measured with immunoSEQ multiplex PCR; TCRdb has only the in-frame clones, and not every one. The sample yields 99,000 or so clones, 86% seen once. The sequencing input was PBMCs. These receptors were obtained from a woman aged 18-29 years in good health and CMV-seropositive.

The rearrangement uses TRBV5-1 and TRBJ2-1; 9 bases agree with TRBD1. Germline loops: CDR1 SGHRS, CDR2 YFSETQ. Losses at the gene ends were 3 bases for V and 8 bases for J; bases not matched to a gene: 6. This CDR3 has 14 residues. CDR3 in amino acids: CASSWGQGRDEQFF. The CDR3 nucleotides read TGCGCCAGCAGCTGGGGACAGGGTCGGGATGAGCAGTTCTTC.

The rearrangement uses TRBV4-2 and TRBJ2-2; 10 bases line up with TRBD1. The CDR3 consists of 16 residues. Trimming cost V 1 base and J 4 bases; bases outside gene matches: 3. Germline V gene sequence: CDR1 LGHNA, CDR2 YNFKEQ. CDR3 coding DNA: TGTGCCAGCAGCCAAGGACAGGGGGCCGGCACCGGGGAGCTGTTTTTT. Protein product: CASSQGQGAGTGELFF.

This clone came up once. The rearrangement links TRBV15 to TRBJ2-3, with TRBD2 identical over 8 bases. Trimming cost V 5 bases and J 0 bases; bases outside gene matches: 10. The CDR3 sequence is 17 residues long. Germline V gives CDR1 LNHNV, CDR2 YYDKDF (reference sequence). The CDR3 nucleotides read TGTGCCACCAGCTTTATAAGCGGGAGCTCTAGCACAGATACGCAGTATTTT. Protein sequence: CATSFISGSSSTDTQYF.

The chain couples TRBV7-3 to TRBJ2-3, with 7 bases identical to TRBD1. The ends lost 3 bases at V and 1 base at J; junction bases unmatched: 1. Per germline, CDR1 SGHTA and CDR2 FQGTGA. CDR3 length: 14 residues. The CDR3 DNA reads as TGTGCCAGCAGCTTTGACAGGGGCACAGATACGCAGTATTTT. This gives the protein CASSFDRGTDTQYF.

The chain recombines TRBV6-5 with TRBJ2-1, with 7 positions matching TRBD2. CDR1 and CDR2 (germline): MNHEY, SVGAGI. The V gene end was trimmed by 4 bases and the J gene end by 0 bases; junction bases not matched to a gene: 6. The CDR3 extends over 16 amino acids. The DNA of the CDR3 is TGTGCCAGCAGTTCCGAAGCGGGGAGCTCCTACAATGAGCAGTTCTTC. This translates into CASSSEAGSSYNEQFF.

The genes are TRBV7-9 and TRBJ2-7; D gene ambiguous. CDR1 SEHNR and CDR2 FQNEAQ come from the germline V gene (reference sequence). The CDR3 covers 12 residues. Trimming cost V 4 bases and J 9 bases, with 13 bases left between them. The DNA of the CDR3 is TGTGCCAGCAGCTCCCCCTCCGTGTGGCAGTACTTC. Its translation is CASSSPSVWQYF.

This clone came up once. The chain is built from TRBV6-1 and TRBJ2-6, with D perhaps matching TRBD2 (6 bases). Deletions cut 4 bases from V and 0 bases from J, with 13 bases between. CDR1 is MNHNS and CDR2 is SASEGT in the germline V gene. The length of the CDR3 is 17 residues. The CDR3 nucleotides read TGTGCCAGCAGTGGCGGGGCAGCAACCTCTGGGGCCAACGTCCTGACTTTC. Its protein is CASSGGAATSGANVLTF.

This sequence joins TRBV6-1 and TRBJ2-3, with TRBD1 identical over 10 bases. The CDR3 runs 16 residues. Germline V gene lookup returns CDR1 MNHNS and CDR2 SASEGT. Trimming at V came to 3 bases and at J to 4 bases, leaving 7 bases not matched to a gene. This CDR3 reads CASSDHLGQGPDTQYF. CDR3 in DNA: TGTGCCAGCAGTGACCATCTGGGACAGGGGCCAGATACGCAGTATTTT.

This clone was seen a few times. The genes are TRBV30 and TRBJ1-3; 7 bases are a match to TRBD1. The CDR3 runs 14 residues. V trimming: 3 bases; J trimming: 1 base; junction bases outside the gene matches: 3. Germline-derived CDR1 and CDR2 are GTSNPN and SVGIG (reference sequence). CDR3 sequence reads: CAWRDRTSGNTIYF. The CDR3, as DNA: TGTGCCTGGAGGGACAGGACTTCTGGAAACACCATATATTTT. The full variable domain, its missing parts supplied by reference TRBV30 and TRBJ1-3, is SQTIHQWPATLVQPVGSPLSLECTVEGTSNPNLYWYRQAAGRGLQLLFYSVGIGQISSEVPQNLSASRPQDRQFILSSKKLLLSDSGFYLCAWRDRTSGNTIYFGEGSWLTVV.

In DNA form, the CDR3 reads TGTGCCAGCAGCCCAGGACAGGGCGGCTATGGCTACACCTTC. It codes for CASSPGQGGYGYTF. The chain links TRBV9 to TRBJ1-2; 8 bases match TRBD1. There are 14 residues in the CDR3. CDR1 is SGDLS, CDR2 YYNGEE, per germline. V was clipped by 4 bases and J by 4 bases; unmatched bases: 6. Drawing the rest from reference TRBV9 and TRBJ1-2, the complete variable domain is DSGVTQTPKHLITATGQRVTLRCSPRSGDLSVYWYQQSLDQGLQFLIQYYNGEERAKGNILERFSAQQFPDLHSELNLSSLELGDSALYFCASSPGQGGYGYTFGSGTRLTVV.

The V gene is TRBV7-9, the J gene TRBJ1-4; unclear D gene. Germline CDR1 SEHNR, CDR2 FQNEAQ (reference sequence). The CDR3 contains 12 residues. Trimming shortened V by 3 bases and J by 4 bases, and 3 bases separated the two germline ends. The CDR3 loop is CASSFGNEKLFF. The DNA of the CDR3 is TGTGCCAGCAGCTTCGGTAATGAAAAACTGTTTTTT.

The V gene is TRBV5-1, the J gene TRBJ1-2, with D perhaps matching TRBD1 (5 bases). Germline V lookup: CDR1 SGHRS, CDR2 YFSETQ. The CDR3 is 15 residues long. Trimming removed 4 bases at V and 8 bases at J, with 21 bases between. This CDR3 reads CASSQRQGGSGGYTF. CDR3 nucleotide sequence: TGCGCCAGCAGCCAACGGCAGGGAGGGTCGGGAGGCTACACCTTC. The entire variable domain, with the rest obtained from reference TRBV5-1 and TRBJ1-2, is as follows: KAGVTQTPRYLIKTRGQQVTLSCSPISGHRSVSWYQQTPGQGLQFLFEYFSETQRNKGNFPGRFSGRQFSNSRSEMNVSTLELGDSALYLCASSQRQGGSGGYTFGSGTRLTVV.

V gene TRBV18 combines with J gene TRBJ1-4; 7 bases agree with TRBD1. This CDR3 is 15 amino acids long. The V segment lost 3 bases and the J segment 6 bases; nucleotides outside the gene matches: 7. CDR1 and CDR2 (germline): KGHSH, LQKENI. CDR3 bases: TGTGCCAGCTCACCCGAACCCGACAGGGATGAAAAACTGTTTTTT. Protein: CASSPEPDRDEKLFF.

The rearrangement joins TRBV29-1 to TRBJ2-3; 10 nucleotides line up with TRBD1. Trimming took 3 bases from V and 1 from J; bases not matched to a gene: 7. Germline values: CDR1 SQVTM, CDR2 ANQGSEA. CDR3 length: 16 residues. The CDR3 loop reads CSVDTPGTGGTDTQYF. The CDR3 DNA sequence: TGCAGCGTTGATACTCCTGGGACAGGGGGCACAGATACGCAGTATTTT.

For the CDR3, the DNA is TGCGCCAGCACCCCCGGAGGTAGCGTGTACAATGAGCAGTTCTTC. Translating it yields CASTPGGSVYNEQFF. The rearrangement uses TRBV10-1 and TRBJ2-1; tentatively, D is TRBD2 (5 bases). The V end lost 7 bases, the J end lost 4 bases, and 17 bases lay between the germline ends. Germline CDR1 reads WNHNN; CDR2 reads SYGVQD (reference sequence). This CDR3 has 15 residues.

The CDR3 is CASTRRTSTDTQYF. The CDR3 DNA reads TGTGCCTCCACCCGACGGACTAGCACAGATACGCAGTATTTT. The chain is built from TRBV30 and TRBJ2-3, with D perhaps TRBD2 (5 bases). V dropped 7 bases and J dropped 0 bases, with 14 bases sitting between them. The germline gives CDR1 GTSNPN, CDR2 SVGIG (reference sequence). This CDR3 contains 14 residues.

This rearrangement joins TRBV9 to TRBJ1-1, with D hard to call. V lost 3 bases to trimming and J lost 4 bases, with 16 bases between them. Germline V gene lookup returns CDR1 SGDLS and CDR2 YYNGEE. The CDR3 is 15 amino acids. The CDR3 DNA reads TGTGCCAGCAGCGCCCTCGAGGGCGCGTCCACTGAAGCTTTCTTT. Residues: CASSALEGASTEAFF. The variable domain in full, completed from reference TRBV9 and TRBJ1-1, reads DSGVTQTPKHLITATGQRVTLRCSPRSGDLSVYWYQQSLDQGLQFLIQYYNGEERAKGNILERFSAQQFPDLHSELNLSSLELGDSALYFCASSALEGASTEAFFGQGTRLTVV.

V and J are TRBV6-4 and TRBJ2-2; maybe TRBD1 (5 bases). This CDR3 is 15 amino acids long. With 8 bases removed from V and 2 bases from J, the gap between germline ends came to 15 bases. Germline values: CDR1 MRHNA, CDR2 SNTAGT. The CDR3 region is CASAPRGRNTGELFF. The CDR3 DNA sequence: TGTGCCAGCGCACCTAGGGGCCGTAACACCGGGGAGCTGTTTTTT.

V and J are TRBV28 and TRBJ1-4; a possible D gene is TRBD1 (5 bases). Trimming pared 6 bases from V and 5 bases from J, leaving 19 bases between. This CDR3 is built from 16 residues. The V gene's germline CDR1 is MDHEN and CDR2 SYDVKM. The chain's CDR3 is CASRGGARVLNEKLFF. As DNA, the CDR3 is TGTGCCAGCAGAGGAGGGGCCCGGGTATTAAATGAAAAACTGTTTTTT. The variable domain in full, completed from reference TRBV28 and TRBJ1-4, reads DVKVTQSSRYLVKRTGEKVFLECVQDMDHENMFWYRQDPGLGLRLIYFSYDVKMKEKGDIPEGYSVSREKKERFSLILESASTNQTSMYLCASRGGARVLNEKLFFGSGTQLSVL.